The 26 T cell receptor beta chains below were found in one sample sequenced in a study of T cell responses to AZD1222 COVID-19 vaccine. Produced via immunoSEQ multiplex PCR; TCRdb's table is partial and in-frame only. The table records approximately 100,000 clones, about 90% of them present only once. The sample here was peripheral blood, taken on day 0 of AZD1222 vaccination. These receptors were taken from an adult in good health.

This clone appeared a few times. This chain uses TRBV7-8 with TRBJ2-2, with D uncertain. The germline V and J ends were trimmed by 5 bases and 4 bases, with 17 bases remaining between them. The germline CDR1 and CDR2 sequences are SGHVS and FQNEAQ. The CDR3 has 16 amino acids. The CDR3 sequence: CASSTRRLVTTGELFF. The CDR3 DNA reads as TGTGCCAGCAGCACTCGCCGGCTAGTTACCACCGGGGAGCTGTTTTTT.

In DNA form, the CDR3 reads TGTGCCAGCAATACGGGACAGGGAAACAATGAGCAGTTCTTC. It encodes CASNTGQGNNEQFF. The J gene is TRBJ2-1, the V gene TRBV6-6; TRBD1 matches 9 bases. V dropped 7 bases and J dropped 5; count of bases not matched to a gene: 6. This CDR3 is built from 14 residues. Germline loops: CDR1 MNHNY, CDR2 SVGAGI (reference sequence).

This chain links TRBV20-1 with TRBJ2-2; 12 bases map to TRBD2. The CDR3 covers 17 residues. The V gene end was trimmed by 3 bases and the J gene end by 3 bases; junction bases not matched to a gene: 8. Per germline, CDR1 DFQATT and CDR2 SNEGSKA (reference sequence). The CDR3: CSASLRLAGAYTGELFF. DNA of the CDR3: TGCAGTGCTAGTTTGAGACTAGCGGGAGCTTACACCGGGGAGCTGTTTTTT.

The chain combines TRBV6-5 with TRBJ2-3; 8 bases fit TRBD1. Per the germline V gene, CDR1 is MNHEY and CDR2 is SVGAGI. V shed 6 bases and J 2 bases; nucleotides not matched to a gene: 4. CDR3 size: 14 residues. The CDR3 DNA reads TGTGCCAGCAGCACGGGACAGGACACAGATACGCAGTATTTT. Translation: CASSTGQDTDTQYF.

The V and J genes are TRBV2 and TRBJ1-5; 8 positions agree with TRBD1. The CDR3 spans 14 residues. CDR1 is SNHLY and CDR2 is FYNNEI in the germline V gene. V gave up 5 bases and J gave up 5 bases; unmatched junction bases: 5. The CDR3 here is CASSPQGADQPQHF. The DNA of the CDR3 is TGTGCCAGCAGTCCCCAGGGGGCAGATCAGCCCCAGCATTTT.

The rearrangement links TRBV28 to TRBJ1-4; the D gene is possibly TRBD1 (5 bases). The germline CDR1 and CDR2 sequences are MDHEN and SYDVKM. Trimming took 8 bases from V and 8 from J, leaving 12 bases between them. The CDR3 is 12 amino acids. CDR3 region: CASLGGDEKLFF. As DNA, the CDR3 is TGTGCCAGCCTCGGAGGGGACGAAAAACTGTTTTTT.

The J gene is TRBJ1-1, the V gene TRBV4-1; D not resolved. Per the germline V gene, CDR1 is MGHRA and CDR2 is YSYEKL. V was trimmed by 1 base and J by 0 bases, leaving 6 bases between them. The CDR3 spans 14 residues. The DNA of the CDR3 is TGCGCCAGCAGCCAAGGCGAGATGAACACTGAAGCTTTCTTT. Translation: CASSQGEMNTEAFF.

The chain recombines TRBV6-1 with TRBJ1-1; a possible D gene is TRBD1 (5 bases). There are 17 residues in the CDR3. Germline CDR1 and CDR2: MNHNS and SASEGT. Trimming shortened V by 0 bases and J by 7 bases, and 21 bases separated the two germline ends. CDR3 bases: TGTGCCAGCAGTGAAGCGCTTCGGGGCGGCGGGCGTGTTGAAGCTTTCTTT. Translated: CASSEALRGGGRVEAFF.

This chain joins TRBV11-2 and TRBJ1-3, with a possible D match to TRBD1 (5 bases). CDR1 and CDR2 (germline): SGHAT, FQNNGV. Trimming removed 5 bases from V and 0 bases from J, with 11 bases in between. This CDR3 has 15 amino acids. The CDR3 DNA is TGTGCCAGCAGCGCGGGACTGACCTCTGGAAACACCATATATTTT. It encodes CASSAGLTSGNTIYF.

The V and J genes are TRBV11-2 and TRBJ2-2, with 13 bases fitting TRBD2. Germline CDR1 is SGHAT and CDR2 is FQNNGV. This CDR3 spans 16 amino acids. With 1 base clipped from V and 5 bases from J, the junction kept 1 base outside the gene matches. CDR3 DNA: TGTGCCAGCAGCTTAGGACTAGCGGGAGGTACCGGGGAGCTGTTTTTT. This sequence encodes CASSLGLAGGTGELFF.

DNA for the CDR3: TGTGCCACCTTAGGATCGAACACCGGGGAGCTGTTTTTT. It yields the protein CATLGSNTGELFF. The V call is TRBV24-1, the J call TRBJ2-2, with D uncertain. Germline lookup yields CDR1 KGHDR and CDR2 SFDVKD. The CDR3 totals 13 residues. V was pared by 9 bases and J by 0 bases, with 7 bases between.

V usage is TRBV7-8 and J usage is TRBJ2-6, with a tentative D call TRBD2 (5 bases). V gave up 7 bases and J gave up 0 bases, with 19 bases separating them. The CDR3 is 18 residues long. In germline, CDR1 is SGHVS, CDR2 FQNEAQ. This CDR3 is CASIDIVLRGSGANVLTF. CDR3 bases: TGTGCCAGCATCGACATCGTTCTCCGGGGCTCTGGGGCCAACGTCCTGACTTTC.

The CDR3: CASSTDRQIFGEQFF. The CDR3 nucleotides are TGTGCCAGCAGCACGGACAGGCAGATTTTCGGTGAGCAGTTCTTC. This rearrangement joins TRBV7-9 to TRBJ2-1; 7 positions match TRBD1. CDR3 size: 15 residues. The V and J ends lost 5 bases and 9 bases, in that order; junction bases with no gene match: 13. Germline V CDR1 and CDR2: SEHNR, FQNEAQ (reference sequence).

This chain uses TRBV13 with TRBJ1-5; no firm D call. V was shortened by 5 bases and J by 3 bases, with 8 bases between the two germline ends. This CDR3 region has 13 residues. Germline V CDR1 and CDR2: PRHDT, FYEKMQ (reference sequence). The CDR3 nucleotides are TGTGCCAGCAGCCCGGGGTACAATCAGCCCCAGCATTTT. As protein: CASSPGYNQPQHF.

The table lists this clone with a count of one. The V gene is TRBV6-5, the J gene TRBJ2-5; D is undetermined. Germline-derived CDR1 and CDR2 are MNHEY and SVGAGI. V lost 3 bases and J 2 bases, leaving 13 bases between the germline ends. The CDR3 length is 15 residues. The CDR3 sequence is CASSYSRDIQETQYF. The CDR3 DNA reads TGTGCCAGCAGTTATAGTCGAGACATTCAAGAGACCCAGTACTTC.

The chain is built from TRBV20-1 and TRBJ2-7; maybe TRBD1 (5 bases). There are 11 residues in the CDR3. Germline loops: CDR1 DFQATT, CDR2 SNEGSKA (reference sequence). The ends were cut back, 5 bases at V and 4 bases at J, with 9 bases in the middle. The CDR3, as DNA: TGCAGTGCTGACAGAGCTTACGAGCAGTACTTC. Translated, it gives CSADRAYEQYF.

The V call is TRBV21-1, the J call TRBJ1-1. TRBV21-1 is reported as a pseudogene. There are 14 residues in the CDR3. This chain's CDR3 is CASNIVFRDTEAFF. In nucleotides, the CDR3 is TGTGCCAGCAATATAGTATTTAGAGACACTGAAGCTTTCTTT.

V is TRBV2 and J is TRBJ1-1; possible D gene TRBD1, 5 bases. V gave up 8 bases and J gave up 1 base, with 17 bases separating them. Germline CDR1 reads SNHLY; CDR2 reads FYNNEI. CDR3 length: 15 amino acids. The CDR3 bases are TGTGCCAGCTTCCGAGGGGTCGGGTGGAACACTGAAGCTTTCTTT. It encodes CASFRGVGWNTEAFF.

The chain joins TRBV3-1 (or the pseudogene TRBV3-2) to TRBJ2-1, with TRBD2 matching 10 bases. Germline CDR1 and CDR2: LGHDT and YNNKEL (reference sequence). CDR3 length equals 21 residues. With 0 bases clipped from V and 0 bases from J, the junction kept 14 bases outside the gene matches. Here the CDR3 reads CASSQEGIRVLAGDSYNEQFF. As DNA, the CDR3 is TGTGCCAGCAGCCAAGAAGGTATAAGGGTTCTAGCGGGGGACTCCTACAATGAGCAGTTCTTC.

CDR3 nucleotides: TGTGCCAGCAGCACTACGACAGGGCTATATGGCTACACCTTC. Encoded protein: CASSTTTGLYGYTF. The rearrangement uses TRBV28 and TRBJ1-2; the match to TRBD1 covers 7 bases. The CDR3 consists of 14 residues. Losses at the gene ends were 6 bases for V and 5 bases for J; bases not matched to a gene: 9. Looked up from germline, CDR1 is MDHEN and CDR2 is SYDVKM.

V and J are TRBV19 and TRBJ1-1, with 8 bases that match TRBD1. The CDR3 loop spans 14 amino acids. The V segment lost 8 bases and the J segment 1 base; nucleotides outside the gene matches: 6. From germline, CDR1 is LNHDA and CDR2 SQIVND (reference sequence). The CDR3: CASQRQGANTEAFF. CDR3 nucleotides: TGTGCCAGTCAGAGGCAGGGGGCGAACACTGAAGCTTTCTTT. Together with reference TRBV19 and TRBJ1-1, the CDR3 gives the full variable domain: DGGITQSPKYLFRKEGQNVTLSCEQNLNHDAMYWYRQDPGQGLRLIYYSQIVNDFQKGDIAEGYSVSREKKESFPLTVTSAQKNPTAFYLCASQRQGANTEAFFGQGTRLTVV.

This clone was seen only a few times. The V and J genes are TRBV2 and TRBJ2-2, with 8 bases that match TRBD2. There are 15 residues in the CDR3. The germline CDR1 and CDR2 sequences are SNHLY and FYNNEI. With V trimmed by 6 bases and J by 4 bases, 7 bases remained unmatched. CDR3 nucleotide sequence: TGTGCCAGCAGACCGCAAGCGGGAGTCACCGGGGAGCTGTTTTTT. This translates into CASRPQAGVTGELFF.

The chain has TRBV7-9 and TRBJ1-2, with 7 bases that match TRBD1. V lost 4 bases and J lost 0; bases outside the gene matches: 14. Germline CDR1 is SEHNR and CDR2 is FQNEAQ (reference sequence). This CDR3 has 18 amino acids. DNA for the CDR3: TGTGCCAGCAGCTCCCAGGGACAGCTAGCCACAGCTAACTATGGCTACACCTTC. Translation: CASSSQGQLATANYGYTF.

V usage is TRBV24-1 and J usage is TRBJ2-3, with D unclear. CDR1 KGHDR and CDR2 SFDVKD come from the germline V gene. This CDR3 is built from 12 residues. The ends were cut back, 9 bases at V and 1 base at J, with 7 bases in the middle. The CDR3 protein is CATLAGTDTQYF. The CDR3 DNA follows: TGTGCCACCTTAGCCGGCACAGATACGCAGTATTTT.

Written as DNA, the CDR3 is TGCGCCAGCAGTCAACTCGCTTACCGACAGGGGTTCCATTACGAGCAGTACTTC. Protein product: CASSQLAYRQGFHYEQYF. The chain is built from TRBV23-1 and TRBJ2-7, with 8 bases lining up with TRBD1. TRBV23-1 is recorded as an ORF, its role being uncertain. With V trimmed by 2 bases and J by 4 bases, 16 bases remained unmatched. The CDR3 contains 18 residues.

V usage is TRBV14 and J usage is TRBJ1-1; D is ambiguous. Germline V gives CDR1 SGHDN, CDR2 FVKESK. V was clipped by 1 base and J by 0 bases, with 9 bases between them. This CDR3 contains 15 residues. The chain's CDR3 is CASSQGYGLNTEAFF. As DNA, the CDR3 is TGTGCCAGCAGCCAAGGTTATGGTTTGAACACTGAAGCTTTCTTT. The complete variable domain, with remaining parts taken from reference TRBV14 and TRBJ1-1, reads EAGVTQFPSHSVIEKGQTVTLRCDPISGHDNLYWYRRVMGKEIKFLLHFVKESKQDESGMPNNRFLAERTGGTYSTLKVQPAELEDSGVYFCASSQGYGLNTEAFFGQGTRLTVV.